The T cell receptor (beta chain) under discussion was sequenced for a study of Ad26.COV2.S vaccination and SARS-CoV-2 variants. Findings and caveats of the study: People who got the vaccine or the placebo had similar non-spike TCR breadth.

Germline CDR1 reads MGHRA; CDR2 reads YSYEKL. V gave up 3 bases and J gave up 6 bases; unmatched junction bases: 8. The CDR3 is 14 residues long. Notes on this clone: Its cognate antigen is unknown.

The table came from immunoSEQ multiplex PCR; TCRdb's copy has only in-frame clones and leaves some out. Seen here are fewer than 150,000 clones, 86% observed once, and the top ten hold approximately 5%. This sample comprised peripheral blood, obtained after recovery from COVID-19. This chain joins TRBV4-1 and TRBJ2-7, with 7 positions matching TRBD1. The receptor was isolated from a human donor who had recovered from COVID-19. This CDR3 reads CASSQLRDSSEQYF. CDR3 bases: TGCGCCAGCAGCCAGCTCCGGGACAGCTCCGAGCAGTACTTC.